The entry below gives a single T cell receptor beta chain sequence along with its context. Its antigen is unknown. V was clipped by 4 bases and J by 0 bases; unmatched bases: 2. Germline-derived CDR1 and CDR2 are SGDLS and YYNGEE. This CDR3 contains 15 residues. The data were obtained in a study of OX40 agonist ivuxolimab in advanced cancers. Study-level results: No antigen was identified for the clonally expanded peripheral T cells.

Method: immunoSEQ multiplex PCR; TCRdb's copy keeps in-frame clones and lacks some. The repertoire holds about 68,000 clones, with about nine tenths as singletons. This clonotype was obtained from an adult with an advanced solid tumor such as melanoma, head and neck, liver or kidney cancer. The material was CD4+ or CD8+ T cells sorted from blood, obtained in a trial of the OX40 agonist ivuxolimab. V usage is TRBV9 and J usage is TRBJ2-4; 9 bases are shared with TRBD1. CDR3 in DNA: TGTGCCAGCAGCTCGACAGGGGGAGCCAAAAACATTCAGTACTTC. Translation gives CASSSTGGAKNIQYF. The complete variable domain, with remaining parts taken from reference TRBV9 and TRBJ2-4, reads DSGVTQTPKHLITATGQRVTLRCSPRSGDLSVYWYQQSLDQGLQFLIQYYNGEERAKGNILERFSAQQFPDLHSELNLSSLELGDSALYFCASSSTGGAKNIQYFGAGTRLSVL.